The 13 T cell receptor beta chains reported below all come from one sample, sequenced in a study of identical twins. TCRdb redid the calling of the 5' RACE reads with MiXCR, one entry per CDR3 protein. The sample consists of under 1 million distinct CDR3 sequences, roughly an eighth of them appearing once. This sample was shared with a second study, whose subject was yellow fever vaccine responses in identical twins.

The sample was PBMCs. These TCRs come from a woman aged 18-29 years in good health.

This clonotype turned up a few times. For the CDR3, the DNA is TGCGCCAGCAGATTCCGGACAGGCGATATCACAGATACGCAGTATTTT. Translated, it gives CASRFRTGDITDTQYF. The chain recombines TRBV5-1 with TRBJ2-3; 7 nucleotides line up with TRBD1. This CDR3 has 16 residues. Germline CDR1 is SGHRS and CDR2 is YFSETQ. The J segment lost 2 bases and the V segment lost 5 bases, leaving 11 bases of the junction unmatched.

The chain combines TRBV7-9 with TRBJ2-7; D is perhaps TRBD1 or TRBD2 (5 bases each). This CDR3 contains 16 residues. From germline, CDR1 is SEHNR and CDR2 FQNEAQ (reference sequence). V dropped 5 bases and J dropped 7 bases, with 24 bases sitting between them. CDR3 protein: CASSPSGGQGLGEQYF. The DNA for the CDR3 is TGTGCCAGCAGCCCCTCTGGCGGGCAGGGATTGGGGGAGCAGTACTTC.

This clonotype was seen a few times. This rearrangement joins TRBV2 to TRBJ2-7; no firm D call. Per the germline V gene, CDR1 is SNHLY and CDR2 is FYNNEI. V lost 2 bases, J lost 4 bases, and 18 bases lay in between. This CDR3 is built from 16 residues. The CDR3 protein is CASSEQIPRLGYEQYF. Written as DNA, the CDR3 is TGTGCCAGCAGTGAACAGATCCCTAGACTCGGGTACGAGCAGTACTTC.

This clonotype occurred a few times. V gene TRBV7-9 combines with J gene TRBJ1-5; D gene unclear. Germline assignment: CDR1 SEHNR and CDR2 FQNEAQ (reference sequence). The CDR3 sequence is 16 residues long. The V and J ends lost 1 base and 3 bases respectively, with 13 bases between them. The CDR3 bases are TGTGCCAGCAGCTTAGGACTGGTAGGGAACAATCAGCCCCAGCATTTT. Its protein is CASSLGLVGNNQPQHF.

In its sample, this clonotype was seen many times. The chain carries TRBV20-1 and TRBJ1-5; 11 bases are shared with TRBD1. The V gene end was trimmed by 3 bases and the J gene end by 0 bases; junction bases not matched to a gene: 1. Germline lookup yields CDR1 DFQATT and CDR2 SNEGSKA (reference sequence). The CDR3 is made up of 15 amino acids. CDR3 DNA: TGCAGTGCTAGGGACAGGGGGCATAGCAATCAGCCCCAGCATTTT. Its translation is CSARDRGHSNQPQHF.

V is TRBV7-8 and J is TRBJ2-2; maybe TRBD2 (5 bases). From germline, CDR1 is SGHVS and CDR2 FQNEAQ. The CDR3 is made up of 17 amino acids. V gave up 2 bases and J gave up 0 bases, with 13 bases separating them. CDR3 region: CASSLLFGVTNTGELFF. The CDR3 coding sequence is TGTGCCAGCAGCTTACTATTCGGGGTCACGAACACCGGGGAGCTGTTTTTT. The complete variable domain, with remaining parts taken from reference TRBV7-8 and TRBJ2-2, reads GAGVSQSPRYKVAKRGQDVALRCDPISGHVSLFWYQQALGQGPEFLTYFQNEAQLDKSGLPSDRFFAERPEGSVSTLKIQRTQQEDSAVYLCASSLLFGVTNTGELFFGEGSRLTVL.

This clonotype was seen a few times. The chain couples TRBV4-1 to TRBJ2-1, with TRBD1 identical over 7 bases. Germline CDR1 reads MGHRA; CDR2 reads YSYEKL. The CDR3 is 15 amino acids. V trimming: 2 bases; J trimming: 7 bases; junction bases outside the gene matches: 8. CDR3: CASSQPDRDRNEQFF. Written as DNA, the CDR3 is TGCGCCAGCAGCCAACCCGACAGGGACCGGAATGAGCAGTTCTTC.

V gene TRBV11-1 combines with J gene TRBJ2-1; D uncertain. The CDR3 extends over 14 amino acids. CDR1 is SGHAT, CDR2 FQDESV, per germline (reference sequence). V lost 1 base to trimming and J lost 8 bases, with 12 bases between them. CDR3 region: CASSLDLGWDEQFF. In nucleotides, the CDR3 is TGTGCCAGCAGCTTAGATTTAGGATGGGATGAGCAGTTCTTC.

This clonotype showed up many times. This sequence joins TRBV10-3 and TRBJ1-1, with D possibly matching TRBD1 (5 bases). Germline V lookup: CDR1 ENHRY, CDR2 SYGVKD. Trimming stripped 2 bases from V and 3 bases from J, with 13 bases between. The CDR3 sequence is 15 residues long. The CDR3 sequence is CAISERGGEDTEAFF. CDR3 in DNA: TGTGCCATCAGTGAGCGGGGCGGAGAGGACACTGAAGCTTTCTTT.

The chain uses TRBV12-5 and TRBJ2-5; tentatively, D is TRBD2 (7 bases). Trimming removed 5 bases from V and 5 bases from J, with 12 bases in between. The CDR3 spans 13 residues. Germline-derived CDR1 and CDR2 are LGHNT and FRNRAP. CDR3 sequence reads: CASGGGARETQYF. CDR3 DNA sequence: TGTGCTAGTGGTGGGGGGGCAAGGGAGACCCAGTACTTC.

The chain links TRBV9 to TRBJ1-2; D is uncertain. V dropped 3 bases and J dropped 5 bases, with 8 bases sitting between them. There are 12 residues in the CDR3. Looked up from germline, CDR1 is SGDLS and CDR2 is YYNGEE. The CDR3 sequence is CASSGRLYGYTF. In nucleotides, the CDR3 is TGTGCCAGCAGCGGGCGACTGTATGGCTACACCTTC. The complete variable domain, with remaining parts taken from reference TRBV9 and TRBJ1-2, reads DSGVTQTPKHLITATGQRVTLRCSPRSGDLSVYWYQQSLDQGLQFLIQYYNGEERAKGNILERFSAQQFPDLHSELNLSSLELGDSALYFCASSGRLYGYTFGSGTRLTVV.

V gene TRBV7-2 combines with J gene TRBJ1-2, with D perhaps TRBD1 (5 bases). Germline V lookup: CDR1 SGHTA, CDR2 FQGNSA. Trimming stripped 5 bases from V and 5 bases from J, with 12 bases between. This CDR3 is 13 amino acids long. In nucleotides, the CDR3 is TGTGCCAGCAGCCGGGACGGGCGATATGGCTACACCTTC. Encoded protein: CASSRDGRYGYTF.

This chain joins TRBV5-1 and TRBJ2-5; 10 nucleotides match TRBD1. This CDR3 has 15 amino acids. Per the germline V gene, CDR1 is SGHRS and CDR2 is YFSETQ. Losses at the gene ends were 0 bases for V and 4 bases for J; bases not matched to a gene: 3. DNA of the CDR3: TGCGCCAGCAGCTTGGTGGGACAGGGGCGAGAGACCCAGTACTTC. Its protein product is CASSLVGQGRETQYF.